These 23 T cell receptor beta chains came from one sample sequenced in a study of human T cells and chemical hapten exposure. TCRdb reanalysed the RACE reads using MiXCR and keeps one entry per CDR3 protein. The sample holds around 300,000 distinct CDR3 sequences, 5.5% seen once. Time point here: pre-sensitization, week 0. Treatment: therapeutic diphenylcyclopropenone sensitization with weekly scalp DPC. The specimen comprised whole blood, sampled in connection with sensitization to the hapten diphenylcyclopropenone (DPC). These receptors were collected from a woman aged 18-29 years with alopecia areata. Some clones in this sample may be carry-over from other donors' samples.

This clonotype has only a few counts. The J gene is TRBJ2-7, the V gene TRBV10-3; maybe TRBD1 (5 bases). Germline V gene sequence: CDR1 ENHRY, CDR2 SYGVKD. V lost 6 bases and J lost 2, with 8 bases in between. This CDR3 contains 12 residues. As DNA, the CDR3 is TGTGCCATCAGGGGGCAGGCCTACGAGCAGTACTTC. Its protein product is CAIRGQAYEQYF.

This clonotype has just a few counts. The chain has TRBV6-2 or TRBV6-3 and TRBJ2-1; D is unresolved. The V gene lost 6 bases and the J gene lost 6 bases, with 12 bases spanning the gap. CDR1 is MNHEY and CDR2 is SVGEGT in the germline V gene. The CDR3 length is 13 residues. The CDR3 DNA sequence: TGTGCCAGCAGCCACACCCTATTCAATGAGCAGTTCTTC. Its protein is CASSHTLFNEQFF.

This sequence joins TRBV5-1 and TRBJ2-3; 15 nucleotides line up with TRBD2. After removal of 7 bases from V and 4 bases from J, the junction contained 7 bases not matched to a gene. The CDR3 sequence is 16 residues long. CDR1 SGHRS and CDR2 YFSETQ come from the germline V gene. DNA for the CDR3: TGCGCCAGCCTTGGACTAGCGGGGGGGCAAGCAGATACGCAGTATTTT. Its translation: CASLGLAGGQADTQYF.

This clonotype was counted a few times. The CDR3, as DNA: TGTGCCAGCAGCGCTGGTCTGGAGGGCTATGGCTACACCTTC. The encoded protein is CASSAGLEGYGYTF. This chain joins TRBV14 and TRBJ1-2, with D uncertain. This CDR3 has 14 residues. With 5 bases removed from V and 4 bases from J, the gap between germline ends came to 14 bases. CDR1 is SGHDN and CDR2 is FVKESK in the germline V gene.

This clonotype was counted at least ten times. The rearrangement links TRBV12-5 to TRBJ1-4; D is unclear. Germline V gives CDR1 LGHNT, CDR2 FRNRAP. Trimming took off 4 bases at V and 8 bases at J, with 11 bases between the two ends. The CDR3 contains 13 residues. In DNA, the CDR3 is TGTGCTAGTGGTTCGCAGATCGCCGAAAAACTGTTTTTT. Protein: CASGSQIAEKLFF.

The rearrangement joins TRBV27 to TRBJ2-7, with a tentative D call TRBD2 (5 bases). Germline CDR1 reads MNHEY; CDR2 reads SMNVEV (reference sequence). This CDR3 has 14 residues. Trimming left V 6 bases short and J 6 bases short, with 18 bases between. For the CDR3, the DNA is TGTGCCAGCAGCCCCTCCGGGATCCCGGCCGAGCAGTACTTC. It encodes CASSPSGIPAEQYF.

At least ten counts were recorded for this clonotype. The chain combines TRBV7-9 with TRBJ2-7; D is unresolved. The V end was cut by 5 bases, the J end by 0 bases, with 17 bases between. CDR1 is SEHNR and CDR2 is FQNEAQ in the germline V gene (reference sequence). The CDR3 is 16 amino acids. CDR3: CASSQAPSDSSYEQYF. CDR3 nucleotides: TGTGCCAGCAGCCAGGCTCCGAGCGATAGCTCCTACGAGCAGTACTTC.

This clonotype was counted only a few times. The chain recombines TRBV12-3 or TRBV12-4 with TRBJ2-5; 12 nucleotides match TRBD2. This CDR3 is 14 amino acids long. V shed 5 bases, J shed 3 bases, and the junction held 1 base outside the gene matches. The CDR3: CASSRTSGKETQYF. The CDR3 DNA reads TGTGCCAGCAGTAGGACTAGCGGGAAAGAGACCCAGTACTTC.

The chain is built from TRBV18 and TRBJ1-2; D unresolved. V was trimmed by 1 base and J by 6 bases, leaving 12 bases between them. CDR1 and CDR2 from the germline V gene are KGHSH and LQKENI. The length of the CDR3 is 14 residues. Here the CDR3 reads CASSPRSESDGYTF. CDR3 nucleotide sequence: TGTGCCAGCTCACCACGTTCCGAGTCCGATGGCTACACCTTC.

The chain joins TRBV11-2 to TRBJ1-1; 7 positions match TRBD1. Germline V gene sequence: CDR1 SGHAT, CDR2 FQNNGV. The V segment lost 4 bases and the J segment 3 bases; nucleotides outside the gene matches: 14. The CDR3 runs 17 residues. The CDR3 reads CASSWEKDKGQYTEAFF. In DNA form, the CDR3 reads TGTGCCAGCAGCTGGGAGAAAGACAAGGGACAGTACACTGAAGCTTTCTTT.

J is TRBJ2-2 and V is TRBV3-1; TRBD1 matches at 9 bases. V shed 5 bases, J shed 2 bases, and the junction held 9 bases outside the gene matches. The CDR3 is 17 amino acids. CDR1 and CDR2 from the germline V gene are LGHDT and YNNKEL (reference sequence). This chain's CDR3 is CASSTIPGQGNTGELFF. The CDR3 region has the DNA TGTGCCAGCAGCACTATACCGGGACAGGGTAACACCGGGGAGCTGTTTTTT.

The V and J genes are TRBV9 and TRBJ1-6; 8 positions match TRBD1. The CDR3 length is 16 residues. Per germline, CDR1 SGDLS and CDR2 YYNGEE. V shed 4 bases, J shed 10 bases, and the junction held 13 bases outside the gene matches. The DNA for the CDR3 is TGTGCCAGCAGCACCCGCATAGGGACAGGAGACTCACCCCTCCACTTT. Amino acids: CASSTRIGTGDSPLHF.

The rearrangement joins TRBV3-1 to TRBJ2-7; 7 nucleotides line up with TRBD2. CDR3 size: 15 residues. Germline CDR1 and CDR2: LGHDT and YNNKEL (reference sequence). J was trimmed by 3 bases and V by 1 base; bases with no gene match: 6. CDR3 coding DNA: TGTGCCAGCAGCCAAGGCGGGGGATACGTCTACGAGCAGTACTTC. It is translated as CASSQGGGYVYEQYF.

This clonotype showed up many times. The gene calls are TRBV29-1 and TRBJ1-5; TRBD1 agrees at 8 bases. The V segment lost 5 bases and the J segment 0 bases; nucleotides outside the gene matches: 3. The germline V gene has CDR1 SQVTM and CDR2 ANQGSEA. The CDR3 runs 14 residues. The CDR3, as DNA: TGCAGCGTTCAGGGGGCGGATAGCAATCAGCCCCAGCATTTT. Its protein is CSVQGADSNQPQHF.

This clonotype has just a few counts. The CDR3 sequence: CSARSGRRAFF. In nucleotides, the CDR3 is TGCAGTGCTAGAAGCGGACGAAGAGCTTTCTTT. This chain uses TRBV20-1 with TRBJ1-1; D is ambiguous. The CDR3 extends over 11 amino acids. V lost 2 bases and J 10 bases, leaving 11 bases between the germline ends. Germline V lookup: CDR1 DFQATT, CDR2 SNEGSKA (reference sequence).

The chain's CDR3 is CASSQLRDTIYF. CDR3 DNA: TGTGCCAGCAGCCAGCTTAGGGACACCATATATTTT. The chain uses TRBV7-2 and TRBJ1-3, with no clear D. This CDR3 comprises 12 residues. V lost 5 bases, J lost 8 bases, and 10 bases lay in between. Per the germline V gene, CDR1 is SGHTA and CDR2 is FQGNSA.

This clonotype was seen a handful of times. The genes are TRBV29-1 and TRBJ1-1; the D gene is possibly TRBD1 (6 bases). Per germline, CDR1 SQVTM and CDR2 ANQGSEA. V lost 6 bases and J 1 base, leaving 12 bases between the germline ends. The CDR3 is 13 residues long. This CDR3 reads CSVSDRKNTEAFF. CDR3 in DNA: TGCAGCGTATCGGACAGAAAGAACACTGAAGCTTTCTTT.

In this sample, this clonotype turned up many times. J is TRBJ2-2 and V is TRBV27; D not certain. Trimming took off 7 bases at V and 5 bases at J, with 14 bases between the two ends. CDR1 and CDR2 (germline): MNHEY, SMNVEV (reference sequence). The CDR3 is 14 residues long. The CDR3 sequence: CASTLSGPTGELFF. The CDR3 nucleotides are TGTGCCAGCACCCTTTCCGGGCCTACCGGGGAGCTGTTTTTT.

This clonotype has a handful of counts. The V gene is TRBV4-1, the J gene TRBJ1-2, with unresolved D. V lost 0 bases, J lost 0 bases, and 8 bases lay in between. This CDR3 has 15 amino acids. CDR1 MGHRA and CDR2 YSYEKL come from the germline V gene. The CDR3 bases are TGCGCCAGCAGCCAAGATCCAGCAACTAACTATGGCTACACCTTC. Translation: CASSQDPATNYGYTF.

The V gene is TRBV7-9, the J gene TRBJ2-2, with D maybe TRBD2 (6 bases). CDR1 SEHNR and CDR2 FQNEAQ come from the germline V gene (reference sequence). Trimming pared 10 bases from V and 5 bases from J, leaving 20 bases between. The CDR3 runs to 15 residues. The CDR3 DNA reads as TGTGCCACCGACCCGGGACTTGGGAGTACCGGGGAGCTGTTTTTT. Protein product: CATDPGLGSTGELFF.

This clonotype was picked up many times. This sequence joins TRBV7-3 and TRBJ2-6; 8 nucleotides agree with TRBD1. The CDR3 loop spans 16 amino acids. The germline CDR1 and CDR2 sequences are SGHTA and FQGTGA. V lost 5 bases and J lost 4; bases outside the gene matches: 7. CDR3 coding DNA: TGTGCCAGCAGCCTACAGGGGGGATCAGGGGCCAACGTCCTGACTTTC. Translating gives CASSLQGGSGANVLTF.

V is TRBV20-1 and J is TRBJ2-7; D remains ambiguous. This CDR3 has 14 amino acids. The germline gives CDR1 DFQATT, CDR2 SNEGSKA (reference sequence). Between the trimmed V and J ends, which lost 1 base and 0 bases, there was a span of 10 bases. The CDR3 loop is CSARGATASYEQYF. In DNA, the CDR3 is TGCAGTGCTAGAGGAGCAACAGCCTCCTACGAGCAGTACTTC.

This clonotype came up many times. The gene calls are TRBV7-3 and TRBJ2-3, with 9 bases lining up with TRBD2. Germline V lookup: CDR1 SGHTA, CDR2 FQGTGA. This CDR3 has 16 amino acids. V shed 5 bases and J 0 bases; nucleotides not matched to a gene: 6. CDR3 sequence: CASSTVAGESTDTQYF. In DNA form, the CDR3 reads TGTGCCAGCAGCACTGTAGCGGGAGAGAGCACAGATACGCAGTATTTT.